Listed below are T cell receptor beta chains from one sample, sequenced in a study of cytotoxic CD8 clonotypes in ibrutinib-treated CLL. The repertoire was sequenced with immunoSEQ multiplex PCR; TCRdb's copy has only in-frame clones and lacks some. The table lists about 72,000 clones, around 82% of them singletons. The material sequenced was PBMCs, taken at disease progression, from a patient treated with ibrutinib. The receptors were gathered from a human donor with chronic lymphocytic leukemia. Both conserved end residues are part of each CDR3. Fields, in order: J gene, V gene, CDR3 protein.

>TRBJ2-7|TRBV6-5
CASSYSSSGSSYEQYF
>TRBJ1-2|TRBV6-5
CASAPGGGRYGYTF
>TRBJ2-3|TRBV6-1
CAGRPGQGPPGTQYF
>TRBJ1-5|TRBV4-1
CASSQGTVSNQPQHF
>TRBJ2-7|TRBV6-1
CASSENPRVREQYF
>TRBJ1-1|TRBV5-1
CASSFTKISGQKAFF
>TRBJ1-2|TRBV12-5
CASGLVEGGGADGYTF
>TRBJ2-4|TRBV6-5
CASSRDGLAKNIQYF
>TRBJ1-1|TRBV2
CASSESAGISEAFF
>TRBJ2-3|TRBV6-6
CASSAQGTDTQYF
>TRBJ2-7|TRBV7-9
CASSLTGVLSYEQYF
>TRBJ2-3|TRBV5-1
CASSFDRTSGRDTQYF
>TRBJ2-6|TRBV27
CASSLAGGSGANVLTF
>TRBJ1-5|TRBV30
CAWEGQGHSNQPQHF
>TRBJ1-5|TRBV15
CATSRTNKLNQPQHF
>TRBJ1-1|TRBV4-2
CASSQTYGQNTEAFF
>TRBJ2-1|TRBV7-9
CASSLGQARLYNEQFF
>TRBJ1-4|TRBV30
CACSGGSEKLFF
>TRBJ1-2|TRBV19
CASSRTGVGGYTF